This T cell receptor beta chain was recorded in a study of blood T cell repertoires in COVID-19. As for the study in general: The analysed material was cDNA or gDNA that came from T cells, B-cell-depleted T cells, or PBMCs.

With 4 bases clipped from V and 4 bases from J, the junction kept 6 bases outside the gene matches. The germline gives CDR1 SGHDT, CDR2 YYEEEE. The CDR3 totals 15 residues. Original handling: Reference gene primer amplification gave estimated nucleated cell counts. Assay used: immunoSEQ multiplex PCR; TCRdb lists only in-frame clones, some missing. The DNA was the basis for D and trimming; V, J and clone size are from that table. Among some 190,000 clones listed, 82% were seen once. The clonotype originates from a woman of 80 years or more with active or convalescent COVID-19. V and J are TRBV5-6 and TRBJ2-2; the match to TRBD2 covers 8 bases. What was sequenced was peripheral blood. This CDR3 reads CASSPSGRGTGELFF. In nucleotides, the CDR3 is TGTGCCAGCAGCCCGAGCGGGAGAGGCACCGGGGAGCTGTTTTTT.